What follows are 4 T cell receptor beta chains derived from one specimen sequenced in a study of regulatory T cells in long-lasting Graves disease. CDR3-region Arm-PCR and iRepertoire HTBI primers produced the TCR beta libraries. TCRdb itself ran the multiplex PCR reads through MiXCR, one entry per CDR3 protein. This repertoire shows 400,000 to 550,000 distinct CDR3 sequences, around 17% found once; its top ten account for about a quarter. Stated time point: newly diagnosed GD, antithyroid drugs for less than 3 months. Researchers made the TCR library from RNA that was extracted from PBMCs. These data were also filed under a second study, of T cells in Graves' hyperthyroidism and ophthalmopathy.

The starting material was peripheral blood mononuclear cells (PBMCs), obtained at new diagnosis, from a patient treated with antithyroid drugs. These receptors were collected from a woman under 30 with Graves disease.

The V and J genes are TRBV5-5 and TRBJ2-4, with D unresolved. Germline CDR1 SGHKS, CDR2 YYEKEE (reference sequence). The CDR3 has 14 residues. Trimming cost V 2 bases and J 6 bases, with 12 bases left between them. Here the CDR3 reads CASSFPDSLNIQYF. In DNA form, the CDR3 reads TGTGCCAGCAGCTTTCCGGATAGCTTAAACATTCAGTACTTC.

The CDR3 reads CASSFAPSTQGVVYF. CDR3 nucleotides: TGTGCCAGCAGTTTCGCCCCTTCTACGCAGGGAGTCGTGTACTTC. The chain links TRBV6-9 to TRBJ2-5, with D perhaps given as TRBD1 or TRBD2 (5 bases each). The V gene lost 4 bases and the J gene lost 13 bases, with 25 bases spanning the gap. Looked up from germline, CDR1 is MNHGY and CDR2 is SVAAGI. The CDR3 spans 15 residues.

This clonotype showed up many times. The V call is TRBV7-9, the J call TRBJ2-7, with D tentatively TRBD1 (6 bases). Deletions cut 1 base from V and 4 bases from J, with 14 bases between. The CDR3 loop spans 15 amino acids. Germline-derived CDR1 and CDR2 are SEHNR and FQNEAQ (reference sequence). CDR3 bases: TGTGCCAGCAGCTTAGATAGGACAGTTTTATACGAGCAGTACTTC. It encodes CASSLDRTVLYEQYF.

In this sample, this clonotype turned up many times. V usage is TRBV7-9 and J usage is TRBJ1-2; TRBD1 is a possible D gene (5 bases). Deletions cut 5 bases from V and 5 bases from J, with 9 bases between. This CDR3 comprises 12 residues. CDR1 SEHNR and CDR2 FQNEAQ come from the germline V gene (reference sequence). The DNA of the CDR3 is TGTGCCAGCAGCCTCCGACAGTATGGCTACACCTTC. Amino acid sequence: CASSLRQYGYTF. Complete variable domain (other parts from reference TRBV7-9 and TRBJ1-2): DTGVSQNPRHKITKRGQNVTFRCDPISEHNRLYWYRQTLGQGPEFLTYFQNEAQLEKSRLLSDRFSAERPKGSFSTLEIQRTEQGDSAMYLCASSLRQYGYTFGSGTRLTVV.